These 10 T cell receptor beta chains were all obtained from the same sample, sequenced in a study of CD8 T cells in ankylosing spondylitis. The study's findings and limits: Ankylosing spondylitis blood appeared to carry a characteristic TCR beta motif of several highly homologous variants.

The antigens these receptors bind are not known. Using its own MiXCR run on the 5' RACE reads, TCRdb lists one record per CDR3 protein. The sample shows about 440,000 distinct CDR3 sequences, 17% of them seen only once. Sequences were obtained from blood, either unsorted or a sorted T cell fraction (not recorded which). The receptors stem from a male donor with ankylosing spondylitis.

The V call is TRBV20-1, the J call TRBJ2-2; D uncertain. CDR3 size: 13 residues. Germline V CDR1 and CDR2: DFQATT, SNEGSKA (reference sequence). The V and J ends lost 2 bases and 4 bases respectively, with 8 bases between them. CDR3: CSARRPSTGELFF. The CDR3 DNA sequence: TGCAGTGCTAGAAGGCCGAGCACCGGGGAGCTGTTTTTT.

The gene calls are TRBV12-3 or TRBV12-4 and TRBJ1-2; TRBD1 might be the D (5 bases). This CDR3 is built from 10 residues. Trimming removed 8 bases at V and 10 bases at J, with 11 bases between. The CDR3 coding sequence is TGTGCCAGCGGGGGAGCTACCTACACCTTC. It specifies CASGGATYTF.

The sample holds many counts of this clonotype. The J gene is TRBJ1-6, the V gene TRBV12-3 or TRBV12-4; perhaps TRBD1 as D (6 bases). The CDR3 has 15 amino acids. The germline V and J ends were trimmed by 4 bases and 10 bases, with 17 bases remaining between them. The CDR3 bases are TGTGCCAGCAGTTCTCGGGACACCCCCGACTCACCCCTCCACTTT. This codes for CASSSRDTPDSPLHF.

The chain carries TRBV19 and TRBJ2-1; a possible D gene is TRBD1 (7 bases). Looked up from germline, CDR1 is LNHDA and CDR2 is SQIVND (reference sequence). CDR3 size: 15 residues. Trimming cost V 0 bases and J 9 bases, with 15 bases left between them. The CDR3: CASSIDGGGDSEQFF. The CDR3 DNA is TGTGCCAGTAGTATAGATGGAGGGGGCGATTCTGAGCAGTTCTTC.

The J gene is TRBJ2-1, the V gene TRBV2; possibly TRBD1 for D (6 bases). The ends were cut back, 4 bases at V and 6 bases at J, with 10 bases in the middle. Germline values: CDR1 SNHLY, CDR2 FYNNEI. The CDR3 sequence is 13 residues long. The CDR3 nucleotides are TGTGCCAGCAGTGTAGGACAGCCCAATGAGCAGTTCTTC. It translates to CASSVGQPNEQFF.

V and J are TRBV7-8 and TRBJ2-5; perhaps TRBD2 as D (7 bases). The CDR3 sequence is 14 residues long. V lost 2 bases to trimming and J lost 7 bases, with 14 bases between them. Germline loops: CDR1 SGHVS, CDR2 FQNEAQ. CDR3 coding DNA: TGTGCCAGCAGCTTACCGGGGGGCTTAGGGACCCAGTACTTC. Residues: CASSLPGGLGTQYF.

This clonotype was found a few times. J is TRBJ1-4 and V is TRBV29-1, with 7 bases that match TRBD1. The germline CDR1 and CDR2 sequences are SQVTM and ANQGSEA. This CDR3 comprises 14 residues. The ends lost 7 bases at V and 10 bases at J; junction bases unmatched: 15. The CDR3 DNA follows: TGCAGCGCCGCTGGACAGGATATTATCGGAAAACTGTTTTTT. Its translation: CSAAGQDIIGKLFF.

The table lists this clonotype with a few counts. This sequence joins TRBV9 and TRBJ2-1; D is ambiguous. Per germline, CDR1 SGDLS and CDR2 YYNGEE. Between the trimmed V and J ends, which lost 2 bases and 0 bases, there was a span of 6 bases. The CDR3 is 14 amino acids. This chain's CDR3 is CASSVFGSYNEQFF. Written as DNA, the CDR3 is TGTGCCAGCAGCGTCTTCGGCTCCTACAATGAGCAGTTCTTC.

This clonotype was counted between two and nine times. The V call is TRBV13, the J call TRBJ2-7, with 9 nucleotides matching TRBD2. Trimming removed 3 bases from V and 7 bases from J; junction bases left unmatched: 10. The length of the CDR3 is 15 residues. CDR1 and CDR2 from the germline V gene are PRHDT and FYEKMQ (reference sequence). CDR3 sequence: CASSLEGGRGEEQYF. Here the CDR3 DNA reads TGTGCCAGCAGCTTGGAGGGCGGGAGGGGTGAGGAGCAGTACTTC.

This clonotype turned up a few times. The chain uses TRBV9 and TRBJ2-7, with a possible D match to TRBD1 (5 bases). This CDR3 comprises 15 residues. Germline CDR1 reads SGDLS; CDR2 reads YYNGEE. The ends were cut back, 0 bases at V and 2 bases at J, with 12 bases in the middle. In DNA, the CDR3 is TGTGCCAGCAGCGTAGCTACGGCAGGGCCCTACGAGCAGTACTTC. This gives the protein CASSVATAGPYEQYF.